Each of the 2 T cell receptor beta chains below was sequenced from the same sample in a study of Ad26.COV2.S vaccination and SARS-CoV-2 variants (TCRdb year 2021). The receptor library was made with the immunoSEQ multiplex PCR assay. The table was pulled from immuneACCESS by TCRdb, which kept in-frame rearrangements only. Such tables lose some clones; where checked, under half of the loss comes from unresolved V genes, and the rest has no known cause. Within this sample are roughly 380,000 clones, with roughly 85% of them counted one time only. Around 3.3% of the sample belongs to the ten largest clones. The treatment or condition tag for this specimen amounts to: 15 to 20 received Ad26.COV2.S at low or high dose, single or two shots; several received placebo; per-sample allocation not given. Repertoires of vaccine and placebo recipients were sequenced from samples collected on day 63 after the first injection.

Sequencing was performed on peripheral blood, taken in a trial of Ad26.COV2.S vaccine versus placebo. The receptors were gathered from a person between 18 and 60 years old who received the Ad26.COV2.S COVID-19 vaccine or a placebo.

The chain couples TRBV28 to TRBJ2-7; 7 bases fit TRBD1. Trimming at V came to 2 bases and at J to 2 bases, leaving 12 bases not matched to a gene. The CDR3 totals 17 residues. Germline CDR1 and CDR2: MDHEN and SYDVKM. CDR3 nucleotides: TGTGCCAGCAGTTTAGAGGCAGGGGGTGAACCGACCTACGAGCAGTACTTC. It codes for CASSLEAGGEPTYEQYF.

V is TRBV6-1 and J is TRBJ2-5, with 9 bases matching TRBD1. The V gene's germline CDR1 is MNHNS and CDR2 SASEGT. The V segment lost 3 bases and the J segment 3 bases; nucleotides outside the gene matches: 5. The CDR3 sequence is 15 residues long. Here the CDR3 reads CASSDRDRVEETQYF. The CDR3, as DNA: TGTGCCAGCAGTGACCGGGACAGGGTTGAAGAGACCCAGTACTTC.